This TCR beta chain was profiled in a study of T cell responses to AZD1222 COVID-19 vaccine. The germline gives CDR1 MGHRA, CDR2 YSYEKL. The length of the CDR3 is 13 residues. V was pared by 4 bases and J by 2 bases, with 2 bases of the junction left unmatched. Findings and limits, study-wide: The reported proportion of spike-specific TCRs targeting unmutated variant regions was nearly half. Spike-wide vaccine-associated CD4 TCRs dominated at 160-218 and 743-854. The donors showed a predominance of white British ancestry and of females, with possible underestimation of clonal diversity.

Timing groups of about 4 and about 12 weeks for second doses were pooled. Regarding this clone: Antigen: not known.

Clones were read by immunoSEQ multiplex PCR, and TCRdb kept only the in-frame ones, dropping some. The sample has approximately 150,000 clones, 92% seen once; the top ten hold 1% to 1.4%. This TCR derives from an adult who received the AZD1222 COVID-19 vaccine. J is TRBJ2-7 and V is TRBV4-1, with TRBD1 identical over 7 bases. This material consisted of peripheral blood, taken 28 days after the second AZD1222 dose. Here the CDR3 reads CASSRTGAYEQYF. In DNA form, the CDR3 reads TGCGCCAGCAGCCGCACAGGGGCCTACGAGCAGTACTTC.